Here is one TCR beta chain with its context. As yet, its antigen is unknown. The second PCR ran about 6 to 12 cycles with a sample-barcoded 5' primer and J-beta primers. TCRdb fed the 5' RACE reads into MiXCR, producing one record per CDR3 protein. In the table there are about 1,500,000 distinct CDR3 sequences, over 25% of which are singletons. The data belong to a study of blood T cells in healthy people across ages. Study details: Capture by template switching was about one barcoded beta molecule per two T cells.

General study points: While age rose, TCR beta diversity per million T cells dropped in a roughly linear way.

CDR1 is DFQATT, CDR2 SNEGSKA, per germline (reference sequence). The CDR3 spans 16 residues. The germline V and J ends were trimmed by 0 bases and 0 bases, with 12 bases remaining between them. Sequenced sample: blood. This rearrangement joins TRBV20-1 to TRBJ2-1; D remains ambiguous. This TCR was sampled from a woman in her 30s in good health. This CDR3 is CSARERTRSSYNEQFF. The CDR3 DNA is TGCAGTGCTAGAGAAAGGACGCGGAGCTCCTACAATGAGCAGTTCTTC.